These T cell receptor beta chains were read from a single sample in a study of beta chain features in type 1 diabetes. The data were produced by immunoSEQ multiplex PCR, yet TCRdb's version contains in-frame clones alone and is incomplete. The repertoire holds around 600,000 clones, 9.5% to 15% seen once, with 0.095% to 0.15% in the top ten. Sequencing input: naive CD4+ T cells from blood. These receptors were taken from a man in his thirties or forties with type 1 diabetes. Each CDR3 is given with its conserved first and last residue. The D gene is left open where the match is weak. Clone size, where shown, is once, few, many, or a class for clones that have expanded.

v_gene	d_gene	abundance	j_gene	CDR3aa	CDR3nt
TRBV7-2	NA	NA	TRBJ2-3	CASSPDSDTQYF	TGTGCCAGCAGCCCTGACTCCGATACGCAGTATTTT
TRBV4-2	TRBD1	NA	TRBJ2-7	CASSQLDREQYEQYF	TGTGCCAGCAGCCAATTGGACAGGGAACAGTACGAGCAGTACTTC
TRBV6-5	NA	NA	TRBJ2-1	CASSYSNDEQFF	TGTGCCAGCAGTTACTCGAACGATGAGCAGTTCTTC
TRBV7-2	TRBD2	NA	TRBJ2-3	CASSSRTSGGRTDTQYF	TGTGCCAGCAGCTCTCGGACTAGCGGGGGGCGCACAGATACGCAGTATTTT
TRBV18	NA	NA	TRBJ2-5	CASSPPGNQETQYF	TGTGCCAGCTCACCTCCGGGGAACCAAGAGACCCAGTACTTC
TRBV7-2	TRBD1	NA	TRBJ2-1	CASSPFKWDRGRDEQFF	TGTGCCAGCAGCCCTTTCAAGTGGGACAGGGGGCGCGATGAGCAGTTCTTC
TRBV30	NA	NA	TRBJ2-7	CALKSSYEQYF	TGTGCCTTAAAAAGCTCCTACGAGCAGTACTTC
TRBV14	NA	few	TRBJ1-1	CASSQVVGTEAFF	TGTGCCAGCAGCCAAGTGGTCGGGACTGAAGCTTTCTTT
TRBV6-5	NA	NA	TRBJ1-5	CATSREANQPQHF	TGTGCCACCTCCCGGGAGGCCAATCAGCCCCAGCATTTT
TRBV10-3	NA	NA	TRBJ2-2	CAISPSGRDTGELFF	TGTGCCATCAGCCCCTCGGGCAGGGACACCGGGGAGCTGTTTTTT
TRBV21-1	NA	NA	TRBJ2-7	CASSRYYEQYF	TGTGCCAGCAGCAGATACTACGAGCAGTACTTC
TRBV4-3	NA	once	TRBJ1-2	CASSQAGVNGYTF	TGCGCCAGCAGCCAAGCTGGGGTGAATGGCTACACCTTC
TRBV6-5	NA	NA	TRBJ1-2	CASSLRSGVANYGYTF	TGTGCCAGCAGTTTACGCTCAGGGGTGGCTAACTATGGCTACACCTTC
TRBV9	NA	few	TRBJ2-3	CASSVAPGTGQNTDTQYF	TGTGCCAGCAGCGTAGCCCCTGGGACTGGGCAGAACACAGATACGCAGTATTTT
TRBV5-1	TRBD1	NA	TRBJ1-1	CASSLQGSEGTEAFF	TGCGCCAGCAGCTTACAGGGGAGTGAGGGCACTGAAGCTTTCTTT
TRBV6-5	TRBD1	few	TRBJ2-3	CATSPGQGSADTQYF	TGTGCCACTTCCCCGGGACAGGGTTCTGCAGATACGCAGTATTTT
TRBV28	NA	few	TRBJ1-2	CASSLTGSYGYTF	TGTGCCAGCAGTTTGACAGGAAGCTATGGCTACACCTTC
TRBV4-1	TRBD1	NA	TRBJ2-7	CASSLRRGQTSYEQYF	TGCGCCAGCAGCCTCCGCCGGGGACAGACGTCCTACGAGCAGTACTTC
TRBV4-1	TRBD1	NA	TRBJ2-3	CASSHPGGTDTQYF	TGCGCCAGCAGCCACCCAGGGGGAACAGATACGCAGTATTTT
TRBV7-9	TRBD1	few	TRBJ1-6	CASSLRTGVDNSPLHF	TGTGCCAGCAGCTTACGGACAGGGGTCGATAATTCACCCCTCCACTTT